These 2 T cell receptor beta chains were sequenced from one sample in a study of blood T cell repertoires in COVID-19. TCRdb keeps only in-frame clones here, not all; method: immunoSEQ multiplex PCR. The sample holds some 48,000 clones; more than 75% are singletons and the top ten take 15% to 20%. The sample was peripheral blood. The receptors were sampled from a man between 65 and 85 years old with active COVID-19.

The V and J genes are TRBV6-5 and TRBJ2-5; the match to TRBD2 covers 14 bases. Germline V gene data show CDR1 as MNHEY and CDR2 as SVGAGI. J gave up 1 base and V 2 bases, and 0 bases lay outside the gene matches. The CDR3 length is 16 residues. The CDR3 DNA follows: TGTGCCAGCAGTTACGGGACTAGCGGGGGCCAAGAGACCCAGTACTTC. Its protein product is CASSYGTSGGQETQYF.

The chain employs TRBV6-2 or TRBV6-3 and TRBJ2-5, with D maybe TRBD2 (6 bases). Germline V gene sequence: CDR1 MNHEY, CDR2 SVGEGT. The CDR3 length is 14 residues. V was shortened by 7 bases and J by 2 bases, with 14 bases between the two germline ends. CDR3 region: CASTPGLRQETQYF. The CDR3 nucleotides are TGTGCCAGCACCCCGGGACTTCGACAAGAGACCCAGTACTTC.